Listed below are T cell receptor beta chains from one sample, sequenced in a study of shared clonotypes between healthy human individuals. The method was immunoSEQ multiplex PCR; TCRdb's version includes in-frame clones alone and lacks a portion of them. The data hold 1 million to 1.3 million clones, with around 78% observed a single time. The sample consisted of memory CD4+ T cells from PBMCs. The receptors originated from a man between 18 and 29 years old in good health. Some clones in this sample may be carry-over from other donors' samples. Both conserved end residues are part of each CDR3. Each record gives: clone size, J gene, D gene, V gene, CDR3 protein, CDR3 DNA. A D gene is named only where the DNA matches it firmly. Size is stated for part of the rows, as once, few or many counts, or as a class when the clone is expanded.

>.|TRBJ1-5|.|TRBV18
CASSHSGRNQPQHF
TGTGCCAGCTCACACTCGGGCCGGAACCAGCCCCAGCATTTT
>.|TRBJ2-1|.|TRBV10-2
CASSDLAPSYNEQFF
TGCGCCAGCAGTGACCTAGCGCCCTCCTACAATGAGCAGTTCTTC
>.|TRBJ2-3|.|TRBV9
CASSVRGADTQYF
TGTGCCAGCAGCGTAAGGGGCGCGGATACGCAGTATTTT
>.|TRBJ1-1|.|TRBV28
CASSHGGMNTEAFF
TGTGCCAGCAGCCACGGGGGGATGAACACTGAAGCTTTCTTT
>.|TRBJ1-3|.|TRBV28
CASLQVRSGNTIYF
TGTGCCAGCCTCCAGGTCCGCTCTGGAAACACCATATATTTT
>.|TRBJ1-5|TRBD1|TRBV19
CASSRQGPSLNQPQHF
TGTGCCAGTAGCCGACAGGGGCCGTCCCTCAATCAGCCCCAGCATTTT
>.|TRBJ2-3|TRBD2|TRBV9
CASSLLGGLGTDTQYF
TGTGCCAGCAGCCTCCTGGGAGGGTTGGGCACAGATACGCAGTATTTT
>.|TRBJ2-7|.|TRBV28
CASSYSGSLYEQYF
TGTGCCAGCAGTTACTCGGGGTCCCTCTACGAGCAGTACTTC
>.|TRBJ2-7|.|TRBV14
CASSQDRYEQYF
TGTGCCAGCAGCCAAGACCGCTACGAGCAGTACTTC
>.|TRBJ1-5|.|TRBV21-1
CASLLDRDHNQPQHF
TGTGCCAGCCTTTTGGACAGGGACCACAATCAGCCCCAGCATTTT
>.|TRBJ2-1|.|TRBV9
CASSVGVGRGEQFF
TGTGCCAGCAGCGTAGGGGTTGGGCGTGGCGAGCAGTTCTTC
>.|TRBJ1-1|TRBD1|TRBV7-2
CASSLTGAALGEAFF
TGTGCCAGCAGCTTAACAGGGGCGGCCCTCGGTGAAGCTTTCTTT
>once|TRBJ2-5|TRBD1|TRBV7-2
CASRPGGPGETQYF
TGTGCCAGCAGGCCAGGGGGACCGGGAGAGACCCAGTACTTC
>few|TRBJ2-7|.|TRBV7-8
CASSLVFEGDYEQYF
TGTGCCAGCAGCTTAGTGTTCGAAGGCGACTACGAGCAGTACTTC
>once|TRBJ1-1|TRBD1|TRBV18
CASSSWDRGLTEAFF
TGTGCCAGCTCGTCCTGGGACAGGGGTCTTACTGAAGCTTTCTTT
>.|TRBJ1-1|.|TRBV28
CASSLTYEAFF
TGTGCCAGCAGTTTAACATACGAAGCTTTCTTT
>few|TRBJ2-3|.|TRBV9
CASSVGRGSDTQYF
TGTGCCAGCAGCGTAGGGAGGGGATCAGATACGCAGTATTTT
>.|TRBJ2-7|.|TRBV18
CASSPPNSPYEQYF
TGTGCCAGCTCACCACCAAATTCGCCCTACGAGCAGTACTTC
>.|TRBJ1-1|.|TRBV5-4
CASSLGNSGNTEAFF
TGTGCCAGCAGCTTGGGGAATTCAGGGAACACTGAAGCTTTCTTT
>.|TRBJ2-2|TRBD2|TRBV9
CASSSRLAGNTGELFF
TGTGCCAGCAGCTCGAGACTAGCGGGGAACACCGGGGAGCTGTTTTTT